These 4 T cell receptor beta chains were all obtained from the same sample, sequenced in a study of shared clonotypes between healthy human individuals. The table came from immunoSEQ multiplex PCR; TCRdb's copy has only in-frame clones and leaves some out. This sample has about 1,800,000 clones, with less than 95% found just once. CD45RO-negative cells were positively selected for CCR7, leaving out terminally differentiated effector memory CD45RA+ cells. Material: naive CD8+ T cells sorted from blood. Every receptor here comes from a man aged 18 to 35 in good health.

The chain is built from TRBV4-3 and TRBJ2-1; 7 bases are a match to TRBD2. Trimming took 1 base from V and 2 from J; bases not matched to a gene: 11. Germline CDR1 is LGHNA and CDR2 is YSLEER. CDR3 size: 18 residues. The CDR3 is CASSQGATRDYPYNEQFF. Written as DNA, the CDR3 is TGCGCCAGCAGCCAAGGGGCGACCCGGGACTACCCCTACAATGAGCAGTTCTTC.

The chain has TRBV9 and TRBJ2-1; 8 positions match TRBD1. This CDR3 has 16 residues. Losses at the gene ends were 0 bases for V and 8 bases for J; bases not matched to a gene: 10. The germline CDR1 and CDR2 sequences are SGDLS and YYNGEE. The CDR3 DNA follows: TGTGCCAGCAGCGTAGTTCCGGACAGGGTTCGTGATGAGCAGTTCTTC. Translation gives CASSVVPDRVRDEQFF.

The chain joins TRBV9 to TRBJ2-7; D is possibly TRBD1 or TRBD2 (5 bases each). V gave up 4 bases and J gave up 5 bases, with 13 bases separating them. CDR1 and CDR2 (germline): SGDLS, YYNGEE. CDR3 length equals 13 residues. CDR3 DNA sequence: TGTGCCAGCAGCCCAACTGGGGACCACGAGCAGTACTTC. Residues: CASSPTGDHEQYF.

The chain couples TRBV6-1 to TRBJ2-7; TRBD1 is a possible D gene (6 bases). V dropped 5 bases and J dropped 3 bases, with 11 bases sitting between them. The CDR3 contains 13 residues. Germline V gives CDR1 MNHNS, CDR2 SASEGT. CDR3 nucleotides: TGTGCCAGCAGTCAGGGGTGGTACTACGAGCAGTACTTC. This encodes CASSQGWYYEQYF.